This is a list of T cell receptor beta chains from one sample in a study of CD8 T cells in ankylosing spondylitis. TCRdb recomputed calls from the 5' RACE reads with MiXCR, one row per CDR3 protein. The table includes roughly 90,000 distinct CDR3 sequences, around 8.3% detected once. Sample: blood, either unsorted or a sorted T cell fraction (not recorded which). Receptors were obtained from a male donor with ankylosing spondylitis. The CDR3 runs from the conserved cysteine through the conserved F or W. D genes are given only for firm matches. Clone size, where shown, is once, few, many, or a class for clones that have expanded.

v_call	cdr3_length	clone_size	d_call	j_call	cdr3_aa	cdr3_nt
TRBV7-9	15	many	NA	TRBJ2-2	CASGGYRTDTGELFF	TGTGCCAGCGGGGGGTACAGGACCGACACCGGGGAGCTGTTTTTT
TRBV10-3	13	NA	NA	TRBJ1-1	CAISDARTTEAFF	TGTGCCATCAGTGATGCCAGAACGACTGAAGCTTTCTTT
TRBV9	15	many	TRBD1	TRBJ1-1	CASSDRDRGNTEAFF	TGTGCCAGCAGCGACCGGGACAGGGGGAACACTGAAGCTTTCTTT
TRBV20-1	12	many	NA	TRBJ2-7	CSGRELPYEQYF	TGCAGTGGCCGGGAGCTACCCTACGAGCAGTACTTC
TRBV27	15	few	TRBD2	TRBJ2-1	CASTDGGVGYNEQFF	TGTGCCAGCACCGACGGGGGGGTAGGCTACAATGAGCAGTTCTTC
TRBV4-1	14	few	NA	TRBJ2-1	CASSQPWGLNEQFF	TGCGCCAGCAGCCAACCGTGGGGGCTTAATGAGCAGTTCTTC
TRBV29-1	8	many	NA	TRBJ2-1	CRGDEQFF	TGCAGGGGGGATGAGCAGTTCTTC
TRBV7-9	16	NA	TRBD2	TRBJ2-4	CASSDRLAGVGNIQYF	TGTGCCAGCAGCGATAGACTAGCGGGAGTCGGAAACATTCAGTACTTC
TRBV5-6	11	many	NA	TRBJ2-3	CASSSMGTQYF	TGTGCCAGCAGCTCCATGGGGACGCAGTATTTT
TRBV6-2/TRBV6-3	14	few	NA	TRBJ2-1	CASSYASAYNEQFF	TGTGCCAGCAGTTACGCTAGCGCGTACAATGAGCAGTTCTTC
TRBV19	17	few	TRBD1	TRBJ2-1	CASSIGSPTGRYNEQFF	TGTGCCAGTAGTATAGGCTCCCCGACAGGGCGGTACAATGAGCAGTTCTTC
TRBV20-1	10	few	NA	TRBJ2-7	CSAQSDEQYF	TGCAGTGCTCAGTCGGACGAGCAGTACTTC
TRBV4-1	20	NA	TRBD2	TRBJ2-1	CASSWVHAVWTSGSYNEQFF	TGCGCCAGCAGCTGGGTTCACGCGGTCTGGACTAGCGGATCCTACAATGAGCAGTTCTTC
TRBV24-1	13	few	NA	TRBJ2-3	CATSDFVSDTQYF	TGTGCCACCAGTGATTTCGTCTCAGATACGCAGTATTTT
TRBV12-3/TRBV12-4	15	many	NA	TRBJ2-3	CASSPYGGPTDTQYF	TGTGCCAGCAGTCCCTACGGCGGGCCCACAGATACGCAGTATTTT
TRBV30	14	NA	NA	TRBJ2-7	CAWSTGSSSYEQYF	TGTGCCTGGAGTACCGGTTCTAGCTCCTACGAGCAGTACTTC
TRBV4-2	13	many	NA	TRBJ2-1	CASSTPGGNEQFF	TGTGCCAGCAGCACTCCCGGGGGCAATGAGCAGTTCTTC
TRBV30	11	NA	NA	TRBJ2-7	CAWSLPNEQYF	TGTGCCTGGAGTTTACCTAACGAGCAGTACTTC
TRBV5-4	16	few	TRBD2	TRBJ2-3	CASSFEREGRSDTQYF	TGTGCCAGCAGCTTTGAGCGGGAGGGCCGGTCAGATACGCAGTATTTT
TRBV18	12	NA	NA	TRBJ2-1	CASSPTSPTQFF	TGTGCCAGCTCACCAACGTCTCCAACCCAGTTCTTC
TRBV9	15	NA	TRBD1	TRBJ1-6	CASSADREYNSPLHF	TGTGCCAGCAGCGCGGACAGGGAATATAATTCACCCCTCCACTTT
TRBV19	15	few	TRBD2	TRBJ2-1	CASSISAGGYNEQFF	TGTGCCAGTAGTATTTCAGCGGGAGGATACAATGAGCAGTTCTTC
TRBV5-1	14	many	NA	TRBJ2-2	CASSLRSATGELFF	TGCGCCAGCAGCTTGCGATCAGCTACCGGGGAGCTGTTTTTT
TRBV15	13	NA	TRBD2	TRBJ2-7	CATSRGGGDEQYF	TGTGCCACCAGCAGAGGCGGGGGGGACGAGCAGTACTTC
TRBV6-5	13	many	NA	TRBJ2-1	CASSYRGNNEQFF	TGTGCCAGCAGTTACCGGGGCAACAATGAGCAGTTCTTC
TRBV27	15	many	TRBD2	TRBJ2-1	CASSLGLAGGGEQFF	TGTGCCAGCAGTTTAGGACTAGCGGGAGGGGGTGAGCAGTTCTTC